This paragraph reports one TCR beta chain. This clonotype was recorded at least ten times. Its antigen has not been determined. Per-base quality was not reported, and no clone a single base away is much larger than it. The entry originates in a study of identical twins (TCRdb year 2016). Broadly, across the study: To test whether fetal clonotypes persist, this study deep-sequenced TCR alpha and beta repertoires from monozygotic twins, from unrelated adults of various ages, and from cord blood. To rule out contamination, the twin experiments were replicated at different times with different library preparation protocols. General conclusions and limits of the study: Because the same donors could not be followed over many years, the conclusions relied on cross-sectional statistical analysis. Excess twin sharing in beta out-of-frame sequences was weaker because fewer shared sequences lowered the signal-to-noise ratio. Zero-insertion analyses could be partly confounded by invariant T cells such as MAIT and iNKT, though diverse VJ usage argued against such confounding for most clonotypes. Fewer insertions were carried by abundant cord blood beta clonotypes, a similar but weaker trend appeared in young adult naive repertoires, and no such trend appeared in memory repertoires. Out-of-frame TCR alpha sharing in monozygotic twins was systematically underestimated by recombination models, whereas sharing between unrelated individuals was in agreement with the recombination models. Compared with coincidental sharing between unrelated individuals, out-of-frame TCR alpha sequences shared between twins had an excess of sequences with low generation probability.

The CDR3 goes from the cysteine to the phenylalanine over 13 residues. Only the CDR3 DNA is retained, 39 bases long and in frame from the first base. V was cut back by 7 bases and J by 9 bases, leaving a gap of 18 bases between them. Library preparation employed 5' RACE. Data came from an Illumina HiSeq 2000. Template switching introduced a universal primer binding site; the final cDNA contained a unique molecular identifier, enabling accurate counting of TCR cDNA molecules. Specific primers in the conserved constant-segment region were used to synthesize first-strand cDNA for the TCR alpha and beta chains. Each cDNA library was double barcoded, with a SMART-Mk sample barcode plus Illumina barcodes, to control for contamination. Two successive PCR steps introduced TruSeq adapter sequences along with Illumina sample barcodes. Sequencing of the TCR alpha and beta cDNA libraries was done on the Illumina HiSeq platform using custom primers. Per the source publication's procedure: MiGEC processed the raw reads to extract unique molecular identifiers, while MiXCR was used to determine the CDR3 positions. For each individual, recombination models were inferred using an EM algorithm with the repgenHMM and IGoR tools. The tcR package in R was used for shared clonotype analysis, with sharing normalized by the product of cloneset sizes. Out-of-frame nonproductive sequences were analyzed to study raw recombination free of thymic and clonal selection effects. TCRdb reran the public reads through fastp at Q25 and MiXCR, keeping productive beta chains. Here each entry gathers all rows of one CDR3 protein and keeps the most common genes and DNA. The V and J calls were not made by the authors but by TCRdb's processing. Recorded for this sample are roughly 290,000 distinct CDR3 sequences; approximately 8.5% of them occurred a single time. The ten biggest clones cover 2.1% of the sample.

Every donor in the study was a healthy Caucasian. Three pairs of female monozygotic twins, all aged 18 to 29 years, were included in the twin cohort. Using Miltenyi CD45RO+ enrichment and human naive T-cell isolation kits, memory (CD45RO+) and naive T cells were isolated from PBMC. The same data also went into a second study, on yellow fever vaccine responses in identical twins. In that second paper, the authors write: According to the authors, the vaccine-induced T cell response in identical twins seemed to be partly convergent and partly specific to each individual. In the study, vaccine-responding T cell clones were precisely tracked in identical twins.

The chain links TRBV12-3 or TRBV12-4 with TRBJ1-2; matching of 6 bases hints at TRBD1 as the D gene. Sequencing was carried out using memory (CD45RO+) T cells sorted from blood. Read against the paper, the sample's cell subset or site label means: CD45RO+ enriched T cells. This clonotype was sampled from a woman aged 18-30 years in good health. CDR3 loop: CASNNLGDTRYTF. The DNA reads TGTGCCAGCAACAACCTTGGGGACACCCGCTACACCTTC.